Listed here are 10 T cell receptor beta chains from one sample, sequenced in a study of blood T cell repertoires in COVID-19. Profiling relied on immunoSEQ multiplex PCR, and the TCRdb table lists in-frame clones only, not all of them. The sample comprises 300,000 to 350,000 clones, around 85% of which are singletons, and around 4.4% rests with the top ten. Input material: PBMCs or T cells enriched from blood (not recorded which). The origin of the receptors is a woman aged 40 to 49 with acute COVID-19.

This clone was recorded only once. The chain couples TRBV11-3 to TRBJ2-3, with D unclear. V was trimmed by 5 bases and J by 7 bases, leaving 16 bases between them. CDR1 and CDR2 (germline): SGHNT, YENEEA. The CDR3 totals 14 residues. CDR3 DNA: TGTGCCAGCAGCCCAGGTCGTGGCTCGAATACGCAGTATTTT. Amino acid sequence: CASSPGRGSNTQYF. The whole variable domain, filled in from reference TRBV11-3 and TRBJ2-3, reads EAGVVQSPRYKIIEKKQPVAFWCNPISGHNTLYWYLQNLGQGPELLIRYENEEAVDDSQLPKDRFSAERLKGVDSTLKIQPAELGDSAVYLCASSPGRGSNTQYFGPGTRLTVL.

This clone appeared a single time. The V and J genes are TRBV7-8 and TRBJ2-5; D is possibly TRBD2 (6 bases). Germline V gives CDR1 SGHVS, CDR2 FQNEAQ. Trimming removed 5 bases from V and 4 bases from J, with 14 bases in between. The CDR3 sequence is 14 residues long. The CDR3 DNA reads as TGTGCCAGCAGCCCGAGGGCGGAGGGAGAGACCCAGTACTTC. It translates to CASSPRAEGETQYF.

CDR3 DNA: TGTGCCAGCAGTGGGGGAGGTAGCGGGAGTCTCACCGGGGAGCTGTTTTTT. This encodes CASSGGGSGSLTGELFF. The chain recombines TRBV28 with TRBJ2-2; 9 bases map to TRBD2. This CDR3 has 17 amino acids. Germline CDR1 and CDR2: MDHEN and SYDVKM. J was trimmed by 4 bases and V by 5 bases; bases with no gene match: 11.

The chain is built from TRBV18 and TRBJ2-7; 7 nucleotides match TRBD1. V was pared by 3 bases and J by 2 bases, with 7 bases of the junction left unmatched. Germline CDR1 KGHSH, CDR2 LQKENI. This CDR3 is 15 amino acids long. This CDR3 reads CASSPDRELAYEQYF. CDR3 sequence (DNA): TGTGCCAGCTCACCCGACAGGGAATTAGCCTACGAGCAGTACTTC.

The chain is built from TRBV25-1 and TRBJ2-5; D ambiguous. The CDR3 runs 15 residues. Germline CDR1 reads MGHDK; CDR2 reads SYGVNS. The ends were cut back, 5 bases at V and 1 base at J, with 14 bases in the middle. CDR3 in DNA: TGTGCCAGCAGTCCGAGTTTTGGCGGCCAAGAGACCCAGTACTTC. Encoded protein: CASSPSFGGQETQYF.

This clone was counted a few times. In DNA form, the CDR3 reads TGTGCCTACCGGACAGGTGAATATCAGGATCCCCAGCATTTT. Protein sequence: CAYRTGEYQDPQHF. V gene TRBV6-4 combines with J gene TRBJ1-5, with 7 bases aligning to TRBD1. The germline gives CDR1 MRHNA, CDR2 SNTAGT. With 11 bases clipped from V and 10 bases from J, the junction kept 17 bases outside the gene matches. This CDR3 has 14 residues.

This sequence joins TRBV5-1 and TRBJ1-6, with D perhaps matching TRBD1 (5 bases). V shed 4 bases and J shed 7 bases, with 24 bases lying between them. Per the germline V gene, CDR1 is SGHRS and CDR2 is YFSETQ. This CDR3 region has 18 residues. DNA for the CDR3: TGCGCCAGCAGCCCCCGAGATCCGGTGACAGCCCCAAATTCACCCCTCCACTTT. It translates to CASSPRDPVTAPNSPLHF. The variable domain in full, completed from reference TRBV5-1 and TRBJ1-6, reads KAGVTQTPRYLIKTRGQQVTLSCSPISGHRSVSWYQQTPGQGLQFLFEYFSETQRNKGNFPGRFSGRQFSNSRSEMNVSTLELGDSALYLCASSPRDPVTAPNSPLHFGNGTRLTVT.

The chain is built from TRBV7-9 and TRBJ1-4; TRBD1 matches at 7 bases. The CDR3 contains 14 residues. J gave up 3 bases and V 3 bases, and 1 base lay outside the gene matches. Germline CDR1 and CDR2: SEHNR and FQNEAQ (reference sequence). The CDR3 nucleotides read TGTGCCAGCAGCTTTGGGACAGCTAATGAAAAACTGTTTTTT. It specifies CASSFGTANEKLFF.

The CDR3 here is CASSLMSGPNTEAFF. The CDR3, as DNA: TGTGCCAGCTCACTTATGTCAGGGCCGAACACTGAAGCTTTCTTT. The chain has TRBV18 and TRBJ1-1; D perhaps matches TRBD1 (5 bases). CDR3 length equals 15 residues. Trimming removed 4 bases from V and 1 base from J, with 13 bases in between. Germline V CDR1 and CDR2: KGHSH, LQKENI.

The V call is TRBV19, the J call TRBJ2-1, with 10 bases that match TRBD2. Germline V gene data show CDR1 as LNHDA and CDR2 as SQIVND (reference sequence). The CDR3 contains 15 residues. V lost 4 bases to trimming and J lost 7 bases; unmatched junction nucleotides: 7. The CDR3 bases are TGTGCCAGTAGTACCAGCGGGAGGGCCGGTAATGAGCAGTTCTTC. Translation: CASSTSGRAGNEQFF.